Listed here are 18 T cell receptor beta chains from one sample, sequenced in a study of cytomegalovirus exposure and HLA in healthy donors (dated by TCRdb to about 2017). The library was generated by the immunoSEQ multiplex PCR assay. For the multiplex PCR, a mixture combining 60 forward primers for TCR Vbeta segments and 13 reverse primers for TCR Jbeta segments was used. TCRdb stores this immuneACCESS table with in-frame sequences only. Part of the clones is absent; in the studies checked, under half of the shortfall reflects unresolved V genes, and no reason is known for the rest. The sample table on file contains more than 130,000 clones. Approximately 2.5% of the sample lies in the top ten. The sample consisted of PBMCs. Every receptor here comes from a man aged 35 to 55 in good health and CMV-seronegative.

This rearrangement joins TRBV4-3 to TRBJ2-5; 8 bases line up with TRBD1. Germline CDR1 reads LGHNA; CDR2 reads YSLEER. The CDR3 extends over 16 amino acids. V dropped 0 bases and J dropped 7; count of bases not matched to a gene: 10. The CDR3 sequence: CASSQDRDRTGGTQYF. The CDR3 bases are TGCGCCAGCAGCCAAGACCGGGACAGGACCGGGGGGACCCAGTACTTC.

In the case of this clone: Mismatch with germline at one junction end may stem from a read error. The rearrangement joins TRBV5-1 to TRBJ1-3, with 9 bases matching TRBD1. Germline loops: CDR1 SGHRS, CDR2 YFSETQ. The CDR3 has 15 residues. The CDR3 region is CTSSLAGDRANTIYF. The DNA for the CDR3 is TGCACCAGCAGCTTGGCCGGGGACAGGGCTAACACCATATATTTT. The full variable domain, completed using reference TRBV5-1 and TRBJ1-3, is KAGVTQTPRYLIKTRGQQVTLSCSPISGHRSVSWYQQTPGQGLQFLFEYFSETQRNKGNFPGRFSGRQFSNSRSEMNVSTLELGDSALYLCTSSLAGDRANTIYFGEGSWLTVV.

Of note for this clone: Other DNA sequences in this sample translate to the same CDR3. The J gene is TRBJ1-5, the V gene TRBV4-1, with TRBD1 matching over 12 bases. Trimming removed 0 bases from V and 2 bases from J; junction bases left unmatched: 5. The CDR3 spans 18 residues. Germline V gene sequence: CDR1 MGHRA, CDR2 YSYEKL. The CDR3 loop is CASSQDRDRGPGNQPQHF. CDR3 nucleotides: TGCGCCAGCAGCCAAGATCGGGACAGGGGGCCGGGCAATCAGCCCCAGCATTTT.

The CDR3 nucleotides read TGTGCCAGCAGCTTAGGGGGGACAGGGGTGAACACCGGGGAGCTGTTTTTT. Translation: CASSLGGTGVNTGELFF. The V and J genes are TRBV7-2 and TRBJ2-2, with 10 bases matching TRBD1. The trim removed 1 base at V and 1 base at J, leaving 3 bases unmatched. The V gene's germline CDR1 is SGHTA and CDR2 FQGNSA. This CDR3 spans 17 amino acids.

The chain employs TRBV5-6 and TRBJ1-5; possibly TRBD1 for D (6 bases). V was clipped by 1 base and J by 6 bases, with 17 bases between them. The V gene's germline CDR1 is SGHDT and CDR2 YYEEEE. The CDR3 runs 16 residues. The CDR3 here is CASSLYGGASGQPQHF. CDR3 in DNA: TGTGCCAGCAGCTTGTATGGGGGCGCATCAGGTCAGCCCCAGCATTTT. The whole variable domain, remainder taken from reference TRBV5-6 and TRBJ1-5, is DAGVTQSPTHLIKTRGQQVTLRCSPKSGHDTVSWYQQALGQGPQFIFQYYEEEERQRGNFPDRFSGHQFPNYSSELNVNALLLGDSALYLCASSLYGGASGQPQHFGDGTRLSIL.

This chain joins TRBV7-9 and TRBJ2-7, with D possibly TRBD1 on 6 matching bases. Germline CDR1 SEHNR, CDR2 FQNEAQ (reference sequence). V was clipped by 1 base and J by 3 bases, with 13 bases between them. CDR3 length: 15 residues. The CDR3 coding sequence is TGTGCCAGCAGCTTAGGTGGAATGGGACACTACGAGCAGTACTTC. Protein sequence: CASSLGGMGHYEQYF.

This chain connects TRBV19 to TRBJ2-1, with 7 positions matching TRBD1. The CDR3 consists of 14 residues. CDR1 is LNHDA and CDR2 is SQIVND in the germline V gene (reference sequence). V lost 4 bases and J lost 5; bases outside the gene matches: 5. CDR3 nucleotides: TGTGCCAGTAGTAGACGGACAGGAAACAATGAGCAGTTCTTC. Translating gives CASSRRTGNNEQFF.

J is TRBJ2-5 and V is TRBV5-1, with 10 bases matching TRBD2. J was trimmed by 5 bases and V by 2 bases; bases with no gene match: 9. Germline lookup yields CDR1 SGHRS and CDR2 YFSETQ. This CDR3 is built from 16 residues. The CDR3 sequence: CASSFFPGLARETQYF. Written as DNA, the CDR3 is TGCGCCAGCAGCTTTTTTCCGGGACTAGCGAGGGAGACCCAGTACTTC.

J is TRBJ1-1 and V is TRBV6-5; weak D call: TRBD1 (5 bases). Trimming removed 5 bases from V and 2 bases from J, with 12 bases in between. This CDR3 contains 14 residues. Germline-derived CDR1 and CDR2 are MNHEY and SVGAGI. In nucleotides, the CDR3 is TGTGCCAGCAGTCGGGGGGGAGCTAACACTGAAGCTTTCTTT. It encodes CASSRGGANTEAFF.

The genes are TRBV4-3 and TRBJ2-1, with 10 bases aligning to TRBD2. CDR3 length: 17 residues. Germline loops: CDR1 LGHNA, CDR2 YSLEER. The V segment lost 3 bases and the J segment 2 bases; nucleotides outside the gene matches: 7. For the CDR3, the DNA is TGCGCCAGCAGCCAGAGTAGCGGGGGGTTTGCCTACAATGAGCAGTTCTTC. Residues: CASSQSSGGFAYNEQFF.

CDR3 bases: TGCGCCAGCAGCTTGGCGAGGGGGGGGTCGAACACTGAAGCTTTCTTT. Its translation is CASSLARGGSNTEAFF. The rearrangement links TRBV5-1 to TRBJ1-1, with TRBD1 as a possible D gene (6 bases). The CDR3 spans 16 residues. Germline V gene lookup returns CDR1 SGHRS and CDR2 YFSETQ. Trimming pared 0 bases from V and 1 base from J, leaving 13 bases between.

V gene TRBV13 combines with J gene TRBJ1-2; 11 bases match TRBD1. V gave up 5 bases and J gave up 4 bases; unmatched junction bases: 3. Germline values: CDR1 PRHDT, CDR2 FYEKMQ (reference sequence). The length of the CDR3 is 14 residues. CDR3 residues: CASSPGQGVYGYTF. In DNA form, the CDR3 reads TGTGCCAGCAGCCCGGGACAGGGGGTCTATGGCTACACCTTC.

The chain carries TRBV7-2 and TRBJ2-7; 8 bases agree with TRBD1. Germline trimming cut 1 base from V and 1 base from J; bases unmatched to any gene: 3. The CDR3 length is 15 residues. Germline V lookup: CDR1 SGHTA, CDR2 FQGNSA. CDR3 amino acids: CASSLGQGRSYEQYF. CDR3 in DNA: TGTGCCAGCAGCTTAGGACAGGGGAGATCCTACGAGCAGTACTTC.

The chain carries TRBV1 and TRBJ1-2; the table's D call TRBD1 went unverified against the DNA. TRBV1 is a known pseudogene. The CDR3 spans 18 residues. The CDR3 protein is CTSSLRTGTKSPNYGYTF. CDR3 bases: TGCACCAGCAGCCTCCGAACAGGGACAAAGTCACCTAACTATGGCTACACCTTC.

The chain employs TRBV12-5 and TRBJ2-2; 10 bases line up with TRBD1. The CDR3 runs 15 residues. Germline CDR1 LGHNT, CDR2 FRNRAP. V lost 6 bases and J lost 3; bases outside the gene matches: 4. CDR3 region: CASGTGTGDTGELFF. In nucleotides, the CDR3 is TGTGCTAGTGGCACCGGGACAGGGGACACCGGGGAGCTGTTTTTT.

V and J are TRBV6-1 and TRBJ2-3; no clear D. This CDR3 region has 15 residues. V was shortened by 0 bases and J by 4 bases, with 11 bases between the two germline ends. The V gene's germline CDR1 is MNHNS and CDR2 SASEGT. CDR3 coding DNA: TGTGCCAGCAGTGAAGCTCTCTATCTCCCAGATACGCAGTATTTT. It yields the protein CASSEALYLPDTQYF.

The rearrangement joins TRBV6-1 to TRBJ1-2; 8 bases are a match to TRBD1. J was trimmed by 2 bases and V by 1 base; bases with no gene match: 0. Germline V gene sequence: CDR1 MNHNS, CDR2 SASEGT. The CDR3 has 14 residues. The CDR3 reads CASSEGQGNYGYTF. Here the CDR3 DNA reads TGTGCCAGCAGTGAAGGACAGGGGAACTATGGCTACACCTTC.

V usage is TRBV2 and J usage is TRBJ1-2; the match to TRBD1 covers 7 bases. CDR3 length: 14 amino acids. The germline V gene encodes CDR1 SNHLY and CDR2 FYNNEI. The V gene end was trimmed by 2 bases and the J gene end by 7 bases; junction bases not matched to a gene: 7. The CDR3 reads CASSESTGTPGYTF. CDR3 DNA: TGTGCCAGCAGTGAATCGACAGGGACCCCTGGCTACACCTTC.